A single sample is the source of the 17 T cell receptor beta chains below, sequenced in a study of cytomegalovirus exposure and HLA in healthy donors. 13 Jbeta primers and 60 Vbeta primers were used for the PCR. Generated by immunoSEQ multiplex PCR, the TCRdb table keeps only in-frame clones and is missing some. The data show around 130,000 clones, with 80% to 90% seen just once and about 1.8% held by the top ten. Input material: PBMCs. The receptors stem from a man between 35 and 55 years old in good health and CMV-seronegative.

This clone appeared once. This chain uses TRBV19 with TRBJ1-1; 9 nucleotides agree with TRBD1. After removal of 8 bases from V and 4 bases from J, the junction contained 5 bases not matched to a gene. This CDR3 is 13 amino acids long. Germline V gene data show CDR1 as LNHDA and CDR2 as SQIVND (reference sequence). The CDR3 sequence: CASQGQGGTEAFF. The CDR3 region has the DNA TGTGCCAGTCAGGGACAGGGCGGCACTGAAGCTTTCTTT.

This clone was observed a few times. The CDR3 region has the DNA TGTGCCAGCAGTTGGAGTGCCGGGGAGCTGTTTTTT. Translation: CASSWSAGELFF. The chain employs TRBV5-4 and TRBJ2-2; no clear D. Germline assignment: CDR1 SGHNT and CDR2 YYREEE (reference sequence). The V gene lost 5 bases and the J gene lost 6 bases, with 8 bases spanning the gap. This CDR3 spans 12 amino acids. Supplemented by reference TRBV5-4 and TRBJ2-2, the full variable domain reads ETGVTQSPTHLIKTRGQQVTLRCSSQSGHNTVSWYQQALGQGPQFIFQYYREEENGRGNFPPRFSGLQFPNYSSELNVNALELDDSALYLCASSWSAGELFFGEGSRLTVL.

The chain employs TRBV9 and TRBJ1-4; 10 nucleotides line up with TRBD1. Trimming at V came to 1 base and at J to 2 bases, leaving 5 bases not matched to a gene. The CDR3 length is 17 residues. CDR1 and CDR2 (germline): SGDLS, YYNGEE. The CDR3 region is CASSVTTGGSTNEKLFF. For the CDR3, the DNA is TGTGCCAGCAGCGTAACGACAGGGGGCTCTACTAATGAAAAACTGTTTTTT.

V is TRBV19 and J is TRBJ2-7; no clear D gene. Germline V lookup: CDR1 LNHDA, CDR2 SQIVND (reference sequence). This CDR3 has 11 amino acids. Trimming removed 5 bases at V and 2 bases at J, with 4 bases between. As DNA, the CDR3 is TGTGCCAGTAGTTCGGCCTACGAGCAGTACTTC. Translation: CASSSAYEQYF.

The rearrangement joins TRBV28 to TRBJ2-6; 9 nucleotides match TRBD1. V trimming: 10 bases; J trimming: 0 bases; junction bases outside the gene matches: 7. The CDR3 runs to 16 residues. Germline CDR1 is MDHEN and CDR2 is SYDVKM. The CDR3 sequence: CATRTGANSGANVLTF. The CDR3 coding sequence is TGTGCCACCCGGACAGGGGCAAACTCTGGGGCCAACGTCCTGACTTTC. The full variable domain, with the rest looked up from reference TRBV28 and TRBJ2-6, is DVKVTQSSRYLVKRTGEKVFLECVQDMDHENMFWYRQDPGLGLRLIYFSYDVKMKEKGDIPEGYSVSREKKERFSLILESASTNQTSMYLCATRTGANSGANVLTFGAGSRLTVL.

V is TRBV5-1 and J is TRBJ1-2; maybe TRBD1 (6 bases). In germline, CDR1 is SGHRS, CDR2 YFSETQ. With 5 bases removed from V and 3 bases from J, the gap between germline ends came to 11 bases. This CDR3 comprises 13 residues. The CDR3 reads CASSPQGDYGYTF. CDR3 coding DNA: TGCGCCAGCAGTCCACAGGGTGACTATGGCTACACCTTC.

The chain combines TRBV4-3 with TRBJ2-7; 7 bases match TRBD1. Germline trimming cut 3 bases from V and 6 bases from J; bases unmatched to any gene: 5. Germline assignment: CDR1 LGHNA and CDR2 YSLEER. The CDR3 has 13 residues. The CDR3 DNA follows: TGCGCCAGCAGCCAGACAGGGTCCGGCGAGCAGTACTTC. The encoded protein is CASSQTGSGEQYF.

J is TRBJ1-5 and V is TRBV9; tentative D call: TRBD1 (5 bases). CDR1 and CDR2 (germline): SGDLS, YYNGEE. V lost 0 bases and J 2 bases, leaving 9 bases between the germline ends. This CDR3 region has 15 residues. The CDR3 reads CASSVGWGGNQPQHF. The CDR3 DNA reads TGTGCCAGCAGCGTAGGATGGGGGGGCAATCAGCCCCAGCATTTT.

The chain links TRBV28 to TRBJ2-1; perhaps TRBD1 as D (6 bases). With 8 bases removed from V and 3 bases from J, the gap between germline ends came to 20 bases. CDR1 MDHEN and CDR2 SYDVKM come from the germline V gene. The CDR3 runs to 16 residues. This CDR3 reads CASSRTSGQGYNEQFF. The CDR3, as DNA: TGTGCCAGCTCCAGAACATCGGGACAAGGCTACAATGAGCAGTTCTTC.

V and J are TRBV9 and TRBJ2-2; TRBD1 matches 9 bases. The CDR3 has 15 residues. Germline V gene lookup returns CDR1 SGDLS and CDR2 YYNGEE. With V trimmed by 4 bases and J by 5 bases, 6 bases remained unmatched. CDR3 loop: CASSSTGGWTGELFF. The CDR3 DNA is TGTGCCAGCAGCTCGACAGGGGGGTGGACCGGGGAGCTGTTTTTT.

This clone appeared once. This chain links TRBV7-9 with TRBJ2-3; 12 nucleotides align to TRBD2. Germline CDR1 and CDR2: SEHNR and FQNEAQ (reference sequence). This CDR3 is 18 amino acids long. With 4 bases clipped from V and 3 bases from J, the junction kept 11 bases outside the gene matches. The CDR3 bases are TGTGCCAGCAGCTCCCTGGGTGGGACTAGCGGGCCTACAGATACGCAGTATTTT. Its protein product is CASSSLGGTSGPTDTQYF.

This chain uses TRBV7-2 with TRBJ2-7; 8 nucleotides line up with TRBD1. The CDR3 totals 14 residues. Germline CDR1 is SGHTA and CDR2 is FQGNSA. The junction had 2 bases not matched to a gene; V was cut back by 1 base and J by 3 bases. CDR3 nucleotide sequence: TGTGCCAGCAGCTTAGGGACAGGGTTCTACGAGCAGTACTTC. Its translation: CASSLGTGFYEQYF.

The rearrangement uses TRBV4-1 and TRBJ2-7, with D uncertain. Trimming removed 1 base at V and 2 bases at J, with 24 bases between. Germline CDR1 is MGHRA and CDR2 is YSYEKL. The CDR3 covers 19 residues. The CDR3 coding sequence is TGCGCCAGCAGCCAAGCCCAGTCGCAACGGCAGGCTCTGCCCTACGAGCAGTACTTC. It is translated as CASSQAQSQRQALPYEQYF.

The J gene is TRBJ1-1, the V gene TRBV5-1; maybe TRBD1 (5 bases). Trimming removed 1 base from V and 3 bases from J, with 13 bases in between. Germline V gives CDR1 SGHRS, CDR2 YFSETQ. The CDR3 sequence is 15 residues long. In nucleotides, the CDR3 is TGCGCCAGCAGCTTGAATCGGGGAGGGGACACTGAAGCTTTCTTT. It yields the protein CASSLNRGGDTEAFF.

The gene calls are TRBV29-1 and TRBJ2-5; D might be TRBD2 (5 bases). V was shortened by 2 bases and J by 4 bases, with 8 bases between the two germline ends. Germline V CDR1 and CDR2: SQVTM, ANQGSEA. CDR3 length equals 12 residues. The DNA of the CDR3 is TGCAGCGTTGAATTTGCGGGAGAGACCCAGTACTTC. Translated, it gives CSVEFAGETQYF.

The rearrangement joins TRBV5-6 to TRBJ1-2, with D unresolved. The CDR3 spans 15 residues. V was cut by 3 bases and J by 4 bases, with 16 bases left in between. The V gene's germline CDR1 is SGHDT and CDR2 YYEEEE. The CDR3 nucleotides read TGTGCCAGCAGCTCGGGGTCCCTCCAGATCTATGGCTACACCTTC. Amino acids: CASSSGSLQIYGYTF.

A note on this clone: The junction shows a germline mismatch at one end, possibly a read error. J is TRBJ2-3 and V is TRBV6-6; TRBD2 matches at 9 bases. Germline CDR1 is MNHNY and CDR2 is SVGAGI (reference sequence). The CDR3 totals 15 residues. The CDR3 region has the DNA TGTGCCAGCAGTCTCCTCGGGACTAGCACTGATACGCAGTATTTT. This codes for CASSLLGTSTDTQYF.